The present T cell receptor beta chain was sequenced within a study of blood T cells in healthy people across ages (dated by TCRdb to between 2015 and 2016). Study-wide context: In model experiments, roughly one uniquely barcoded TCR beta cDNA molecule per two T cells was captured by template switching. The study measured age-related changes in TCR beta repertoire diversity using deep sequencing normalized with unique cDNA molecular identifiers. The donors were divided into four age groups: young (average about 16 years), middle-aged (around 37), aged (under 70) and long-lived (about 79). To avoid experimental bias, donors of different ages were spread randomly across the sequencing lanes. Using the same blood draw, the study looked at two additional independent replicas of 1 million unique cDNA reads for two donors, one aged 18 to 29 and the other aged 80 or older. Study-wide conclusions, independent of this receptor: A strong correlation was found between observed TCR beta diversity and the percentage of naive T cells measured by flow cytometry. The long-lived group showed more naive CD4+ T cells, fewer expanded clones and increased TCR diversity than the aged group, suggesting age selection. Since profiling was done on bulk unsorted PBMCs, naive and antigen-experienced compartments could not be conclusively compared. Donor CMV infection status was unknown, potentially confounding age-related changes in expanded clonotypes. Estimates of total diversity based on one million sequenced T cells were regarded as lower bounds and as underestimates. Observed TCR beta diversity per million T cells fell roughly linearly with age, and a significant reduction was already apparent by age around 36.

This clonotype has at least ten counts. Its specific antigen is unknown. No qualities accompany the bases; no much larger clone lies one base away. Systemically healthy Caucasian individuals from Russia, some 38 in total and aged about 6 to 95 years, were included as donors. About 9.6 milliliters of peripheral blood were collected from each donor into EDTA-treated Vacutainer tubes. Ficoll-Paque density-gradient centrifugation was used to isolate PBMCs, with at least 6.5 million per sample. Trizol reagent was used to extract total RNA from PBMCs, with at least 5.5 micrograms per sample. For every donor, an aliquot of PBMCs went through flow cytometry to measure the percentages of naive CD45RAhigh/CD27high T cells. Libraries came from 5' RACE. Instrument on record: Illumina HiSeq 2500. A second about 7 to 11 cycle PCR used a sample-barcoded 5' primer and a J-beta primer mix. A template-switch 5' adaptor carrying 12 random nucleotides introduced a unique molecular identifier onto each TCR beta cDNA molecule. Each sample yielded at least 3 million CDR3-containing paired-end reads. All of the RNA was converted into first-strand cDNA using the Mint cDNA synthesis kit, with a TRBC-specific oligonucleotide serving as the primer. Following uracil-DNA glycosylase treatment, all cDNA underwent a first 18-cycle PCR with the universal primers M1SS and BC2_uni_R. In the paper's pipeline: Each sample was normalized by randomly selecting 1 million high-quality reads, each carrying a distinct molecular identifier. Reads sharing molecular identifiers were discarded rather than binned into consensus sequences. CDR3 identification, clonotype clustering and error correction used MiTCR with a Q25 quality threshold and the strictest error-elimination algorithm. Lower-bound total TCR beta diversity was estimated with a nonparametric unseen species model using Euler transformation. Using fastp at Q25 and MiXCR, TCRdb reprocessed the public reads and kept productive beta chains. Every distinct CDR3 protein forms one entry, paired with its most common genes and DNA. TCRdb's processing, not the authors' own work, is the source of the V and J calls. This sample has 710,000 or so distinct CDR3 sequences in its table, and approximately 29% of those were observed once. Of the sample, roughly 15% is held by the ten largest clones.

V is reduced by 1 base and J by 0 bases, leaving a spacing of 8 bases between them. From cysteine to phenylalanine, the CDR3 is 15 amino acids long. Only the CDR3 DNA is retained, 45 bases long and in frame from the first base. CDR1 LGHNA and CDR2 YSLEER were looked up in the germline V gene. The receptor comes from a woman of 80 years or more in good health. Donor details come from another sample of the same person, matched by shared clones. Sequencing input: blood. The V and J genes are TRBV4-3 and TRBJ2-3; the D region possibly corresponds to TRBD2 (6 bases align). Here the CDR3 is given as CASSQVGTSTDTQYF. Here is the DNA: TGCGCCAGCAGCCAAGTGGGGACTAGCACAGATACGCAGTATTTT.